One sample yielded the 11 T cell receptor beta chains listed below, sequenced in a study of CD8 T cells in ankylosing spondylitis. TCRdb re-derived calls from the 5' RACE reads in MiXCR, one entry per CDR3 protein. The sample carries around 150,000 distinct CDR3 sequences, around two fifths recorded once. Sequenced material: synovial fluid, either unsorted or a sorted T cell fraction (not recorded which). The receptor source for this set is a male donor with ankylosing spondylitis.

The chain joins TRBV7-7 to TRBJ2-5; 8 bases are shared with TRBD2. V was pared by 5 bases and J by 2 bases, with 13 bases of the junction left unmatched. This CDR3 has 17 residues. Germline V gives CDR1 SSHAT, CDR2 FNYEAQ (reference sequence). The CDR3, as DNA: TGTGCCAGCAGCCATCCCACTAGCGGCCCGAAACAAGAGACCCAGTACTTC. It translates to CASSHPTSGPKQETQYF.

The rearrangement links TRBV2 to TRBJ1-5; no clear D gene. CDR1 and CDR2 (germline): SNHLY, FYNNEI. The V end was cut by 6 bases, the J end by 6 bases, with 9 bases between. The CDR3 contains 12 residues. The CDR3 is CASRRYFQPQHF. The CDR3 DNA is TGTGCCAGCAGAAGATACTTTCAGCCCCAGCATTTT. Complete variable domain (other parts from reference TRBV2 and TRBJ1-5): EPEVTQTPSHQVTQMGQEVILRCVPISNHLYFYWYRQILGQKVEFLVSFYNNEISEKSEIFDDQFSVERPDGSNFTLKIRSTKLEDSAMYFCASRRYFQPQHFGDGTRLSIL.

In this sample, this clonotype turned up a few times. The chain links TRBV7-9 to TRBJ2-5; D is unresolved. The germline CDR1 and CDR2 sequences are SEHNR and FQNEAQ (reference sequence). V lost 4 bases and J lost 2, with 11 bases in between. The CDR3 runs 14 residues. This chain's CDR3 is CASSSPASQETQYF. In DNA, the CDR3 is TGTGCCAGCAGCTCACCCGCCTCGCAAGAGACCCAGTACTTC.

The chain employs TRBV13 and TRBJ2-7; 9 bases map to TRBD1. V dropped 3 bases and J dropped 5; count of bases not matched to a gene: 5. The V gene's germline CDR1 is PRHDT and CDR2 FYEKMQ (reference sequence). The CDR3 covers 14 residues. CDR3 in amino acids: CASSFQGQGNEQYF. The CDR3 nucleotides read TGTGCCAGCAGCTTCCAGGGACAGGGAAACGAGCAGTACTTC.

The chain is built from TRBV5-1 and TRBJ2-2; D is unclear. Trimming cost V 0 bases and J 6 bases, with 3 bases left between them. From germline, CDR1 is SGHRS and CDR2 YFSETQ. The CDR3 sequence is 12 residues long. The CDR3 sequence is CASSLVPGELFF. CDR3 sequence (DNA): TGCGCCAGCAGCTTGGTACCCGGGGAGCTGTTTTTT.

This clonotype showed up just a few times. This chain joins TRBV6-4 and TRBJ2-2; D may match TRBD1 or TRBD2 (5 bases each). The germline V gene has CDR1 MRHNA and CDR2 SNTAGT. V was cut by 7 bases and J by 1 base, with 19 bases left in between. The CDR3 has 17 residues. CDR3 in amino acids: CASTEGSEKWNTGELFF. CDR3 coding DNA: TGTGCCAGCACCGAGGGGTCGGAGAAATGGAACACCGGGGAGCTGTTTTTT.

CDR3 loop: CSVGPGWTEAFF. CDR3 bases: TGCAGCGTTGGCCCAGGGTGGACTGAAGCTTTCTTT. The V gene is TRBV29-1, the J gene TRBJ1-1, with D tentatively TRBD1 (5 bases). The ends were cut back, 4 bases at V and 5 bases at J, with 11 bases in the middle. This CDR3 contains 12 residues. Germline V gene lookup returns CDR1 SQVTM and CDR2 ANQGSEA.

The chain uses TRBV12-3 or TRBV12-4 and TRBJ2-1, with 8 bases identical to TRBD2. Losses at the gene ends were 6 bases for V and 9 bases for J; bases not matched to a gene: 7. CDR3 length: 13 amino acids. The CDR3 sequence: CASRPGLVFEQFF. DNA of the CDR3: TGTGCCAGCAGACCGGGACTAGTCTTTGAGCAGTTCTTC.

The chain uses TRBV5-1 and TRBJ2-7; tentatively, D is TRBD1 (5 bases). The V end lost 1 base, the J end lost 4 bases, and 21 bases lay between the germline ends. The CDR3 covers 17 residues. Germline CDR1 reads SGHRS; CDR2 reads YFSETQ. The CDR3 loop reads CASSLTYPGKTEYEQYF. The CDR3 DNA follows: TGCGCCAGCAGCTTGACCTACCCGGGTAAGACAGAGTACGAGCAGTACTTC.

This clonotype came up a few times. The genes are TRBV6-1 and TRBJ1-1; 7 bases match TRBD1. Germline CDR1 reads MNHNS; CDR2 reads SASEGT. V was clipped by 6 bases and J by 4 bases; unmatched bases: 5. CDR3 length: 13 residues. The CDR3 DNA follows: TGTGCCAGCAGAGACAGGGAGGCCACTGAAGCTTTCTTT. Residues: CASRDREATEAFF.

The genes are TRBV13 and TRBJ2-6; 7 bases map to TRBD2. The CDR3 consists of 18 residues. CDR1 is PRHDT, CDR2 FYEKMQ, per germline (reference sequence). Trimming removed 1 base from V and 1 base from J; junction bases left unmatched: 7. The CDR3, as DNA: TGTGCCAGCAGCTTAGAGAGAGCGGGACGATCTGGGGCCAACGTCCTGACTTTC. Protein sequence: CASSLERAGRSGANVLTF.